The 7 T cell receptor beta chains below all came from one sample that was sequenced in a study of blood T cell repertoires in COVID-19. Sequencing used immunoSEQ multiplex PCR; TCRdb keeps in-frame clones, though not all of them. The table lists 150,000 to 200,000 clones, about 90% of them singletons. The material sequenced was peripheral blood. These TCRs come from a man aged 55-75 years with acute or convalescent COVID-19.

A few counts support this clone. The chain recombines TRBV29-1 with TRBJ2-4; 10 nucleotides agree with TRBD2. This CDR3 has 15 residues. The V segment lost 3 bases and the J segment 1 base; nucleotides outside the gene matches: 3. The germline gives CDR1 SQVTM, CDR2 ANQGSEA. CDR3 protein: CSVDLSGGAKNIQYF. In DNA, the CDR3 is TGCAGCGTTGACCTTAGCGGGGGGGCCAAAAACATTCAGTACTTC. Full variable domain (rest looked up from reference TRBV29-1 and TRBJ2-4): SAVISQKPSRDICQRGTSLTIQCQVDSQVTMMFWYRQQPGQSLTLIATANQGSEATYESGFVIDKFPISRPNLTFSTLTVSNMSPEDSSIYLCSVDLSGGAKNIQYFGAGTRLSVL.

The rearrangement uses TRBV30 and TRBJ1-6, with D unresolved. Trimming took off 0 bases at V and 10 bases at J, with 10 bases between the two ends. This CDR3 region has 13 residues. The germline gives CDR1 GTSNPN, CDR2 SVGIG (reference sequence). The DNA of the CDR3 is TGTGCCTGGAGTGTAAATAGTCGGTCACCCCTCCACTTT. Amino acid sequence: CAWSVNSRSPLHF.

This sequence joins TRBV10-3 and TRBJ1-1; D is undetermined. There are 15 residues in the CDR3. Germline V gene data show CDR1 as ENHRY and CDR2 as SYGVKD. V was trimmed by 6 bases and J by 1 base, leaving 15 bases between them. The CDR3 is CAISASIAENTEAFF. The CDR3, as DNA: TGTGCCATCAGCGCTTCTATAGCGGAGAACACTGAAGCTTTCTTT.

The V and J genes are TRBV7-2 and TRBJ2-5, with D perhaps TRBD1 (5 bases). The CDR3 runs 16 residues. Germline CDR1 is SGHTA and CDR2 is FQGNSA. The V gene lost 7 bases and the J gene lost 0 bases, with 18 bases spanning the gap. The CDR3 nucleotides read TGTGCCAGCAACTGGGGCGGCGGTACGTACCAAGAGACCCAGTACTTC. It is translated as CASNWGGGTYQETQYF.

This chain's CDR3 is CASSDRGFQPQHF. CDR3 bases: TGCGCCAGCAGTGACAGGGGATTTCAGCCCCAGCATTTT. This chain connects TRBV10-2 to TRBJ1-5, with a possible D match to TRBD1 (6 bases). V was clipped by 3 bases and J by 6 bases, with 9 bases between them. Germline V gene data show CDR1 as WSHSY and CDR2 as SAAADI. CDR3 length: 13 residues.

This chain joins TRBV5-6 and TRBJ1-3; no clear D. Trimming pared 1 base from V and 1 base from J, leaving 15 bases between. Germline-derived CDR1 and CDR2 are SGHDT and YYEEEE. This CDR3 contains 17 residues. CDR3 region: CASSLFETSLSGNTIYF. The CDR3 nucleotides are TGTGCCAGCAGCTTGTTCGAAACCTCTCTATCTGGAAACACCATATATTTT.

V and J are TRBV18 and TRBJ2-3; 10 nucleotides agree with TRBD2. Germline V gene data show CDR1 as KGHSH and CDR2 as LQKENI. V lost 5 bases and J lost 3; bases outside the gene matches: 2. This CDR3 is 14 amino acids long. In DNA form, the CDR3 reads TGTGCCAGCTCAACGACTAGCGGGACAGATACGCAGTATTTT. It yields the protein CASSTTSGTDTQYF.